This is a list of T cell receptor beta chains from one sample in a study of blood T cells in healthy people across ages. TCRdb reprocessed the 5' RACE reads with MiXCR, giving one entry per CDR3 protein. The table has 750,000 to 850,000 distinct CDR3 sequences, just under 25% seen once; the top ten hold more than 3%. The same data also contributed to another study, on T cells of mothers and their children.

Sequenced input: blood. These receptors all come from a boy younger than 18 in good health. Both conserved end residues are part of each CDR3. The D gene is left open where the match is weak. Size tells how often a clone was seen (once, few, many) or the class of an expanded clone, and some rows leave it out.

few,TRBJ2-3,TRBD1,TRBV10-3,CAIMAGTGNTDTQYF,TGTGCCATCATGGCGGGGACAGGGAACACAGATACGCAGTATTTT
few,TRBJ2-3,TRBD2,TRBV24-1,CATSDPSGRRDTQYF,TGTGCCACCAGTGATCCTAGCGGGAGACGAGATACGCAGTATTTT
-,TRBJ2-2,-,TRBV6-5,CASSYSPGQSGELFF,TGTGCCAGCAGTTACTCCCCTGGACAGTCCGGGGAGCTGTTTTTT
-,TRBJ2-7,TRBD1,TRBV5-1,CASSPPDRDYEQYF,TGCGCCAGCAGCCCACCGGACAGGGACTACGAGCAGTACTTC
-,TRBJ2-5,TRBD2,TRBV7-2,CASSLAMSGRYTQETQYF,TGTGCCAGCAGCTTAGCGATGAGCGGGAGGTATACACAAGAGACCCAGTACTTC
few,TRBJ1-4,-,TRBV4-3,CASSQDPEGTNEKLFF,TGCGCCAGCAGCCAAGACCCCGAAGGGACTAATGAAAAACTGTTTTTT
-,TRBJ1-2,-,TRBV4-1,CASSQVRAGTNYGYTF,TGCGCCAGCAGCCAAGTTAGGGCCGGTACTAACTATGGCTACACCTTC
-,TRBJ1-2,TRBD1,TRBV28,CASSNRGNYGYTF,TGTGCCAGCAGCAACAGGGGGAACTATGGCTACACCTTC
-,TRBJ2-1,-,TRBV3-1,CASSQGARNEQFF,TGTGCCAGCAGCCAAGGGGCTCGCAATGAGCAGTTCTTC
-,TRBJ1-1,-,TRBV29-1,CSVVVGGRKNTEAFF,TGCAGCGTTGTAGTGGGAGGCAGAAAGAACACTGAAGCTTTCTTT
-,TRBJ1-1,-,TRBV6-2/TRBV6-3,CASSYKIEAFF,TGTGCCAGCAGTTACAAGATCGAAGCTTTCTTT
-,TRBJ2-1,TRBD1,TRBV29-1,CSVEFRDSNDEQFF,TGCAGCGTTGAGTTCCGGGACAGCAACGATGAGCAGTTCTTC
-,TRBJ2-7,TRBD1,TRBV20-1,CSAPAVGQGVSEQYF,TGCAGTGCTCCCGCGGTGGGACAGGGAGTTTCCGAGCAGTACTTC
few,TRBJ2-1,-,TRBV12-3/TRBV12-4,CASSLAGSQNEQFF,TGTGCCAGCAGTTTAGCTGGGAGTCAAAATGAGCAGTTCTTC
few,TRBJ2-4,TRBD1,TRBV7-9,CASSPWTGPSETNIQYF,TGTGCCAGCAGCCCCTGGACAGGGCCGAGCGAGACAAACATTCAGTACTTC
few,TRBJ2-7,TRBD2,TRBV27,CASSFRLAGGRTYEQYF,TGTGCCAGCAGTTTCCGGCTAGCGGGAGGGAGGACTTACGAGCAGTACTTC
-,TRBJ2-1,TRBD2,TRBV5-5,CASSLALGLAGAHEQFF,TGTGCCAGCAGCTTGGCCCTTGGGCTAGCGGGAGCCCATGAGCAGTTCTTC
few,TRBJ2-1,TRBD2,TRBV6-6,CASRDSGGALNEQFF,TGTGCCAGCAGGGATAGCGGGGGAGCTCTCAATGAGCAGTTCTTC
-,TRBJ2-5,TRBD1,TRBV6-6,CASSYEGRGLAKTQYF,TGTGCCAGCAGTTACGAGGGCAGGGGGCTGGCGAAGACCCAGTACTTC
-,TRBJ2-3,TRBD2,TRBV5-1,CATRLAGEADTQYF,TGCGCCACCCGACTAGCGGGAGAGGCAGATACGCAGTATTTT
-,TRBJ1-4,-,TRBV12-3/TRBV12-4,CASGQGGQTNEKLFF,TGTGCCAGCGGTCAGGGTGGACAGACTAATGAAAAACTGTTTTTT
-,TRBJ2-3,TRBD2,TRBV20-1,CSASNGREEDTQYF,TGCAGTGCTAGTAACGGGAGGGAGGAAGATACGCAGTATTTT
few,TRBJ1-1,TRBD1,TRBV2,CASRDTGGTEAFF,TGTGCCAGCAGAGATACAGGGGGCACTGAAGCTTTCTTT
-,TRBJ2-1,-,TRBV20-1,CSARDRTGTKGNEQFF,TGCAGTGCTAGAGATCGCACAGGGACCAAAGGGAATGAGCAGTTCTTC
-,TRBJ2-1,-,TRBV11-2,CASSLEPNKQFF,TGTGCCAGCAGCTTAGAGCCTAACAAGCAGTTCTTC
-,TRBJ2-1,TRBD2,TRBV7-2,CASSSRLAGSADEQFF,TGTGCCAGCAGCTCCAGACTAGCGGGGAGTGCCGATGAGCAGTTCTTC
few,TRBJ2-1,TRBD2,TRBV28,CASSLLLAGGSYNEQFF,TGTGCCAGCAGTTTACTACTAGCGGGGGGCTCCTACAATGAGCAGTTCTTC
few,TRBJ1-6,-,TRBV6-2/TRBV6-3,CASSTRLEDSPLHF,TGTGCCAGCAGTACACGCCTCGAGGATTCACCCCTCCACTTT
-,TRBJ2-1,TRBD2,TRBV7-9,CASRTKTSDEQFF,TGTGCCAGCAGGACAAAGACTAGCGATGAGCAGTTCTTC
-,TRBJ1-5,-,TRBV29-1,CSVVEGNNQPQHF,TGCAGCGTTGTTGAGGGGAACAATCAGCCCCAGCATTTT
few,TRBJ2-3,-,TRBV6-5,CASRPWTGGTDTQYF,TGTGCCAGCAGACCCTGGACTGGAGGCACAGATACGCAGTATTTT
-,TRBJ1-6,-,TRBV6-6,CASSYNGNSPLHF,TGTGCCAGCAGTTACAACGGGAATTCACCCCTCCACTTT
few,TRBJ2-1,TRBD2,TRBV7-9,CASSLLGRGEYNEQLF,TGTGCCAGCAGCCTCTTGGGGCGGGGGGAATACAATGAGCAGCTCTTC
-,TRBJ2-2,-,TRBV5-6,CASSLVKLANTGELFF,TGTGCCAGCAGCTTGGTAAAACTAGCCAACACCGGGGAGCTGTTTTTT
-,TRBJ2-7,-,TRBV29-1,CSVEVAGKSYEQYF,TGCAGCGTTGAAGTCGCGGGAAAATCCTACGAGCAGTACTTC
few,TRBJ1-2,-,TRBV6-6,CASIYGQMGYGYTF,TGTGCCAGCATTTACGGACAGATGGGCTATGGCTACACCTTC
few,TRBJ2-6,-,TRBV25-1,CASSERVGVNVLTF,TGTGCCAGCAGTGAAAGGGTTGGGGTCAACGTCCTGACTTTC
few,TRBJ2-1,TRBD2,TRBV9,CASSVPVGGLAGAHPYNEQFF,TGTGCCAGCAGCGTACCCGTAGGGGGACTAGCGGGAGCCCACCCCTACAATGAGCAGTTCTTC
few,TRBJ2-3,TRBD2,TRBV7-2,CASSLTSGSSDTQYF,TGTGCCAGCAGCTTGACTAGCGGGAGCTCAGATACGCAGTATTTT
few,TRBJ2-6,TRBD1,TRBV11-2,CASSLGTGGNSGANVLTF,TGTGCCAGCAGCTTAGGGACAGGGGGCAACTCTGGGGCCAACGTCCTGACTTTC
many,TRBJ2-4,-,TRBV20-1,CSATTGKLAKNIQYF,TGCAGTGCTACCACAGGGAAGCTAGCCAAAAACATTCAGTACTTC
few,TRBJ2-1,TRBD1,TRBV5-1,CASSLDPGGSYNEQFF,TGCGCCAGCAGCTTGGACCCAGGGGGCTCCTACAATGAGCAGTTCTTC
few,TRBJ2-7,TRBD2,TRBV6-5,CASSYSTGLAGGEQYF,TGTGCCAGCAGTTACTCGACGGGACTAGCGGGGGGCGAGCAGTACTTC